The next 24 T cell receptor beta chains were all read from a single sample in a study of cytomegalovirus exposure and HLA in healthy donors. A multiplex PCR was run with 60 Vbeta primers and 13 Jbeta primers. Assay used: immunoSEQ multiplex PCR; TCRdb lists only in-frame clones, some missing. The data contain about 190,000 clones, roughly 80% of them singletons. The sequencing sample was made of PBMCs. The receptors here all came from a woman in her thirties in good health and CMV-seropositive.

The chain carries TRBV2 and TRBJ2-2; TRBD1 is a possible D gene (6 bases). With 4 bases removed from V and 1 base from J, the gap between germline ends came to 7 bases. The CDR3 contains 14 residues. Germline V gene data show CDR1 as SNHLY and CDR2 as FYNNEI. The CDR3 region has the DNA TGTGCCAGCAGTGTACAGGGGAACACCGGGGAGCTGTTTTTT. Its protein is CASSVQGNTGELFF.

V and J are TRBV28 and TRBJ2-7, with a possible D match to TRBD1 (6 bases). The CDR3 has 16 residues. V was trimmed by 8 bases and J by 3 bases, leaving 23 bases between them. Germline values: CDR1 MDHEN, CDR2 SYDVKM. The CDR3, as DNA: TGTGCCAGCCATCCAGTCGCGAGGGCAGGGGACTACGAGCAGTACTTC. Translated, it gives CASHPVARAGDYEQYF.

This clone was detected only once. The V gene is TRBV27, the J gene TRBJ2-7; D possibly corresponds to TRBD1 (5 bases). Trimming stripped 1 base from V and 5 bases from J, with 15 bases between. This CDR3 is built from 15 residues. Germline V gives CDR1 MNHEY, CDR2 SMNVEV (reference sequence). The CDR3 nucleotides read TGTGCCAGCAGTTTATTCAGGGTAAAAGGGGACGAGCAGTACTTC. Translated: CASSLFRVKGDEQYF.

This clone was detected only a few times. The J gene is TRBJ1-2, the V gene TRBV6-5; D remains unclear. The germline CDR1 and CDR2 sequences are MNHEY and SVGAGI. Trimming shortened V by 0 bases and J by 4 bases, and 15 bases separated the two germline ends. The CDR3 totals 16 residues. Here the CDR3 DNA reads TGTGCCAGCAGTTACTCCGGTGCCGTCCTAGCCTATGGCTACACCTTC. Encoded protein: CASSYSGAVLAYGYTF.

As DNA, the CDR3 is TGTGCCAGCAGAGAGACAAAGCGGGACACGCAGTATTTT. It encodes CASRETKRDTQYF. This sequence joins TRBV28 and TRBJ2-3; 7 bases are a match to TRBD2. CDR1 and CDR2 from the germline V gene are MDHEN and SYDVKM. The CDR3 extends over 13 amino acids. Trimming removed 6 bases from V and 9 bases from J; junction bases left unmatched: 9.

The chain recombines TRBV6-5 with TRBJ1-2, with 9 bases that match TRBD1. V lost 5 bases to trimming and J lost 8 bases; unmatched junction nucleotides: 9. Germline CDR1 MNHEY, CDR2 SVGAGI. CDR3 length equals 14 residues. The CDR3 DNA is TGTGCCAGCAGTGGACCGGGACAGGGAGTGGGCTACACCTTC. This translates into CASSGPGQGVGYTF.

V and J are TRBV25-1 and TRBJ2-3, with TRBD1 matching over 9 bases. The trim removed 10 bases at V and 2 bases at J, leaving 4 bases unmatched. This CDR3 is built from 13 residues. Germline V gives CDR1 MGHDK, CDR2 SYGVNS. CDR3 DNA: TGTGCCACCCGGGACAGGGCCACAGATACGCAGTATTTT. This encodes CATRDRATDTQYF.

This clone was observed once. CDR3 DNA sequence: TGCAGCGTTATTAAGACGGGTAGCACAGATACGCAGTATTTT. Its protein product is CSVIKTGSTDTQYF. The chain carries TRBV29-1 and TRBJ2-3; D is uncertain. This CDR3 region has 14 residues. The V and J ends lost 5 bases and 0 bases respectively, with 12 bases between them. From germline, CDR1 is SQVTM and CDR2 ANQGSEA.

This clone was observed once. The rearrangement links TRBV4-1 to TRBJ1-1; 10 bases agree with TRBD1. The CDR3 runs 16 residues. The V gene's germline CDR1 is MGHRA and CDR2 YSYEKL. V gave up 3 bases and J gave up 0 bases; unmatched junction bases: 4. CDR3 sequence (DNA): TGCGCCAGCAGCCAGGTGGACAGGGGGGTGAACACTGAAGCTTTCTTT. Translated, it gives CASSQVDRGVNTEAFF.

The sample holds one count of this clone. J is TRBJ1-5 and V is TRBV28; D is uncertain. The V end lost 5 bases, the J end lost 3 bases, and 8 bases lay between the germline ends. This CDR3 region has 13 residues. Looked up from germline, CDR1 is MDHEN and CDR2 is SYDVKM. CDR3 sequence (DNA): TGTGCCAGCAGTACGCAGAACAATCAGCCCCAGCATTTT. Translation gives CASSTQNNQPQHF.

The chain couples TRBV4-2 to TRBJ2-7, with TRBD1 identical over 8 bases. The CDR3 has 14 residues. In germline, CDR1 is LGHNA, CDR2 YNFKEQ. The V segment lost 1 base and the J segment 5 bases; nucleotides outside the gene matches: 4. CDR3 DNA: TGTGCCAGCAGCCAAGGGCCACAGGGGGACGAGCAGTACTTC. Its protein is CASSQGPQGDEQYF.

V is TRBV29-1 and J is TRBJ2-7, with D tentatively TRBD2 (5 bases). CDR1 is SQVTM and CDR2 is ANQGSEA in the germline V gene. Between the trimmed V and J ends, which lost 4 bases and 6 bases, there was a span of 19 bases. The CDR3 sequence is 14 residues long. In DNA form, the CDR3 reads TGCAGCGTTGCTGAATGGCCCGGGGTTGGCGAGCAGTACTTC. Its translation is CSVAEWPGVGEQYF.

V is TRBV7-9 and J is TRBJ2-3, with TRBD2 identical over 10 bases. Germline CDR1 and CDR2: SEHNR and FQNEAQ (reference sequence). The CDR3 is 14 residues long. Trimming at V came to 4 bases and at J to 12 bases, leaving 10 bases not matched to a gene. In DNA form, the CDR3 reads TGTGCCAGCAGCTCACCAATATTAGCGGGAGGCCAGTATTTT. Protein product: CASSSPILAGGQYF.

The chain recombines TRBV7-8 with TRBJ1-4; 8 bases fit TRBD1. Trimming cost V 5 bases and J 5 bases; bases outside gene matches: 4. The CDR3 is 14 residues long. Germline loops: CDR1 SGHVS, CDR2 FQNEAQ. The CDR3 protein is CASSLGQGNEKLFF. As DNA, the CDR3 is TGTGCCAGCAGCCTTGGACAGGGCAATGAAAAACTGTTTTTT.

The chain links TRBV28 to TRBJ2-3; 8 bases fit TRBD2. J lost 5 bases, V lost 6 bases, and 10 bases had no gene match. Germline CDR1 reads MDHEN; CDR2 reads SYDVKM. The CDR3 runs 15 residues. CDR3 sequence (DNA): TGTGCCAGCAGCAGCGGGGGAAGGTTGGGAGATACGCAGTATTTT. Protein: CASSSGGRLGDTQYF.

V is TRBV7-2 and J is TRBJ2-1, with a possible D match to TRBD1 (6 bases). V lost 2 bases and J lost 2, with 10 bases in between. This CDR3 is 15 amino acids long. Germline loops: CDR1 SGHTA, CDR2 FQGNSA. The CDR3 DNA reads TGTGCCAGCAGCTTAAGTAGGACAGCCTACAATGAGCAGTTCTTC. As protein: CASSLSRTAYNEQFF.

The V and J genes are TRBV25-1 and TRBJ2-3, with TRBD2 as a possible D gene (6 bases). The germline V and J ends were trimmed by 6 bases and 5 bases, with 18 bases remaining between them. The germline gives CDR1 MGHDK, CDR2 SYGVNS. The CDR3 has 15 amino acids. The CDR3 sequence: CASSLEGPRGDTQYF. In DNA form, the CDR3 reads TGTGCCAGCAGCCTGGAGGGCCCTCGAGGAGATACGCAGTATTTT.

In its sample, this clone was seen a few times. This chain uses TRBV5-1 with TRBJ1-1, with unresolved D. V lost 3 bases and J lost 7, with 10 bases in between. Germline CDR1 reads SGHRS; CDR2 reads YFSETQ. The CDR3 runs to 12 residues. CDR3 amino acids: CASSSGWSEAFF. DNA for the CDR3: TGCGCCAGCAGCTCCGGGTGGAGTGAAGCTTTCTTT.

The chain joins TRBV19 to TRBJ1-3; D is uncertain. V lost 4 bases, J lost 0 bases, and 7 bases lay in between. This CDR3 is built from 14 residues. Germline CDR1 LNHDA, CDR2 SQIVND (reference sequence). Here the CDR3 reads CASSRQVSGNTIYF. CDR3 nucleotides: TGTGCCAGTAGTAGGCAGGTCTCTGGAAACACCATATATTTT.

This clone was found a few times. The V gene is TRBV27, the J gene TRBJ1-2; D remains unclear. The germline V and J ends were trimmed by 5 bases and 2 bases, with 9 bases remaining between them. CDR3 length equals 13 residues. From germline, CDR1 is MNHEY and CDR2 SMNVEV (reference sequence). The CDR3, as DNA: TGTGCCAGCAGTCTCAACAGCAACTATGGCTACACCTTC. Translation gives CASSLNSNYGYTF.

The chain is built from TRBV15 and TRBJ1-5; 8 nucleotides align to TRBD1. This CDR3 has 15 residues. Germline V CDR1 and CDR2: LNHNV, YYDKDF (reference sequence). V shed 4 bases, J shed 4 bases, and the junction held 6 bases outside the gene matches. The CDR3 sequence is CATSKGTGGNQPQHF. The CDR3 DNA sequence: TGTGCCACCAGCAAAGGGACAGGCGGGAATCAGCCCCAGCATTTT.

CDR3 region: CASSPDQGETQYF. The CDR3 DNA is TGTGCCAGCTCACCAGATCAGGGAGAGACCCAGTACTTC. The chain combines TRBV18 with TRBJ2-5; a weak D match, TRBD1 (5 bases). Per germline, CDR1 KGHSH and CDR2 LQKENI. Trimming took 2 bases from V and 4 from J, leaving 8 bases between them. The CDR3 runs 13 residues.

The chain uses TRBV18 and TRBJ1-5; 7 nucleotides agree with TRBD1. The CDR3 consists of 14 residues. The V gene's germline CDR1 is KGHSH and CDR2 LQKENI. Losses at the gene ends were 4 bases for V and 2 bases for J; bases not matched to a gene: 2. CDR3 sequence (DNA): TGTGCCAGCTCACGACAGGGTGGCAATCAGCCCCAGCATTTT. Its protein product is CASSRQGGNQPQHF. The full variable domain, completed using reference TRBV18 and TRBJ1-5, is NAGVMQNPRHLVRRRGQEARLRCSPMKGHSHVYWYRQLPEEGLKFMVYLQKENIIDESGMPKERFSAEFPKEGPSILRIQQVVRGDSAAYFCASSRQGGNQPQHFGDGTRLSIL.

This clone is medium-sized within its sample. This sequence joins TRBV6-1 and TRBJ1-4; 7 nucleotides agree with TRBD1. V gave up 6 bases and J gave up 8 bases; unmatched junction bases: 12. CDR3 length: 15 residues. Germline V gene sequence: CDR1 MNHNS, CDR2 SASEGT. This chain's CDR3 is CASSGLQGSGEKLFF. The CDR3 region has the DNA TGTGCCAGCAGCGGGTTACAGGGGAGTGGAGAAAAACTGTTTTTT.